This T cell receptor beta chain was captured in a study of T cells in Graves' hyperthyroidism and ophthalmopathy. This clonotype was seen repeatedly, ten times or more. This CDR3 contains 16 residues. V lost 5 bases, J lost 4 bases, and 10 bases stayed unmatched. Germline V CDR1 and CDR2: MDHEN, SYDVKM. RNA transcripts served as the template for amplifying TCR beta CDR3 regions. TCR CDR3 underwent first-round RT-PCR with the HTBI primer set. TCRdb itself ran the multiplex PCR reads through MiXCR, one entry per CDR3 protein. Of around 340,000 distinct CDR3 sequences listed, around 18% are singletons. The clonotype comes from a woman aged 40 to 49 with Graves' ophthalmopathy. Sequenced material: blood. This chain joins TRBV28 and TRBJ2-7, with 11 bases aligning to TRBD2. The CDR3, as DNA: TGTGCCAGCAGTCCCTTGACTAGCGGGACTACTTACGAGCAGTACTTC. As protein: CASSPLTSGTTYEQYF. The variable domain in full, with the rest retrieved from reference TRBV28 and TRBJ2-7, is DVKVTQSSRYLVKRTGEKVFLECVQDMDHENMFWYRQDPGLGLRLIYFSYDVKMKEKGDIPEGYSVSREKKERFSLILESASTNQTSMYLCASSPLTSGTTYEQYFGPGTRLTVT.